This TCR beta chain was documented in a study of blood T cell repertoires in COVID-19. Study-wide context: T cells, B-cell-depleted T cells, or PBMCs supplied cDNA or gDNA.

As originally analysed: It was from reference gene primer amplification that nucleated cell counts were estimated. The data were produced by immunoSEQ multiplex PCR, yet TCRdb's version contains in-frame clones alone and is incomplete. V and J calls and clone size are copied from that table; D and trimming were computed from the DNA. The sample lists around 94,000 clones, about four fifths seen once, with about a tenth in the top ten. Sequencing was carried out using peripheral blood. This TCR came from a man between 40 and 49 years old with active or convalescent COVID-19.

The CDR3 reads CASSPTSGLGTLRTDTQYF. As DNA, the CDR3 is TGTGCCAGCAGCCCCACCTCGGGACTAGGGACCCTTCGCACAGATACGCAGTATTTT. The V gene is TRBV7-3, the J gene TRBJ2-3, with TRBD2 matching 8 bases. V lost 5 bases, J lost 1 base, and 17 bases stayed unmatched. The CDR3 runs to 19 residues. Germline V gene data show CDR1 as SGHTA and CDR2 as FQGTGA. Supplemented by reference TRBV7-3 and TRBJ2-3, the full variable domain reads GAGVSQTPSNKVTEKGKYVELRCDPISGHTALYWYRQSLGQGPEFLIYFQGTGAADDSGLPNDRFFAVRPEGSVSTLKIQRTERGDSAVYLCASSPTSGLGTLRTDTQYFGPGTRLTVL.